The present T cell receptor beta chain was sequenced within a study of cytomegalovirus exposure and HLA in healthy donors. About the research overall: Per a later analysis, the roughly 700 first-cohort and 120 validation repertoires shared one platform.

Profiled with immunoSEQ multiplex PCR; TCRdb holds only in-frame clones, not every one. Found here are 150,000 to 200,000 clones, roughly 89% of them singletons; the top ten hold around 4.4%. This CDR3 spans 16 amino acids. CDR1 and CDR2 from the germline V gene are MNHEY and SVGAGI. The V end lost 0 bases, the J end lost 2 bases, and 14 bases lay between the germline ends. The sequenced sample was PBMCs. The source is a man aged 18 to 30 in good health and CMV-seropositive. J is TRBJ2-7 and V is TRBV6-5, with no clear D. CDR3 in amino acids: CASSYSNSRSTYEQYF. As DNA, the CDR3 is TGTGCCAGCAGTTACTCGAATTCCAGGTCGACCTACGAGCAGTACTTC.